This is a list of T cell receptor beta chains from one sample in a study of blood T cell repertoires in COVID-19. Here immunoSEQ multiplex PCR was the method, and the copy in TCRdb shows in-frame clones only, minus some. The top ten hold roughly 12% of the sample, which has fewer than 350,000 clones, about 90% seen once. The specimen was peripheral blood. The origin of the receptors is a woman between 25 and 40 years old with COVID-19, enrolled during active disease. Both conserved end residues are part of each CDR3. A D gene is named only where the DNA matches it firmly. The size entry is marked missing in some rows and otherwise reads once, few, many or a size class.

V	D	J	size	CDR3	DNA
TRBV29-1	-	TRBJ2-2	-	CSARGNTGELFF	TGCAGCGCCCGAGGAAACACCGGGGAGCTGTTTTTT
TRBV29-1	TRBD1	TRBJ2-1	-	CSVVLFRDREPPEQFF	TGCAGCGTTGTGCTATTCCGGGACAGGGAGCCCCCCGAGCAGTTCTTC
TRBV6-5	-	TRBJ1-2	-	CASGAYGYTF	TGTGCCAGCGGGGCTTATGGCTACACCTTC
TRBV9	-	TRBJ2-7	-	CASSVDSGYEQYF	TGTGCCAGCAGCGTAGATTCAGGCTACGAGCAGTACTTC
TRBV7-2	TRBD1	TRBJ2-1	-	CASSSQGVYNEQFF	TGTGCCAGCAGCTCACAGGGGGTTTACAATGAGCAGTTCTTC
TRBV3-1/TRBV3-2	-	TRBJ1-2	-	CASSPDSIYGYTF	TGTGCCAGCAGCCCGGACAGTATCTATGGCTACACCTTC
TRBV3-1/TRBV3-2	TRBD2	TRBJ2-3	-	CASSRWTSASTDTQYF	TGTGCCAGCAGCCGTTGGACTAGCGCTAGCACAGATACGCAGTATTTT
TRBV18	TRBD1	TRBJ2-3	-	CASSLGAGGFSDTQYF	TGTGCCAGCTCTCTCGGGGCAGGGGGCTTCTCAGATACGCAGTATTTT
TRBV12-3/TRBV12-4	-	TRBJ1-6	-	CASSLGSGVHF	TGTGCCAGCAGTTTAGGCTCGGGAGTCCACTTT
TRBV4-1	-	TRBJ2-7	-	CASSHTSDGIYEQYF	TGCGCCAGCAGCCACACTTCGGACGGGATCTACGAGCAGTACTTC
TRBV10-3	-	TRBJ2-1	-	CAISGGDDEQFF	TGTGCCATCAGTGGAGGAGATGATGAGCAGTTCTTC
TRBV5-4	TRBD1	TRBJ2-7	-	CASSADRGFGYEQYF	TGTGCCAGCAGCGCGGACAGGGGATTCGGGTACGAGCAGTACTTC
TRBV29-1	-	TRBJ1-5	few	CSVIDLGNQPQHF	TGCAGCGTTATTGACCTAGGTAATCAGCCCCAGCATTTT
TRBV3-1/TRBV3-2	-	TRBJ2-5	-	CASGQIQETQYF	TGTGCCAGCGGGCAGATTCAAGAGACCCAGTACTTC
TRBV27	-	TRBJ1-1	few	CASSLRGAGTEAFF	TGTGCCAGCAGTTTACGGGGGGCGGGCACTGAAGCTTTCTTT